This is a list of T cell receptor beta chains from one sample in a study of CXCR3-negative and CXCR3-positive naive CD8 T cells. TCRdb reprocessed the 5' RACE reads, keeping one entry per CDR3 protein, no DNA. Its clone listing holds 4,000 to 6,000 distinct CDR3 sequences. The sample taken for sequencing was naive CXCR3+ CD8+ T cells from blood. All receptors derive from a human donor in good health. Some clones in this sample may be carry-over from other donors' samples. Each CDR3 is given with its conserved first and last residue. Size tells how often a clone was seen (once, few, many) or the class of an expanded clone, and some rows leave it out.

TRBJ2-3,medium-sized,TRBV29-1,CSVEGGTSRDTQYF
TRBJ2-5,-,TRBV4-3,CASSPTSGSRETQYF
TRBJ2-1,medium-sized,TRBV6-6,CASSPGPGGNEQFF
TRBJ2-1,medium-sized,TRBV4-2,CASSQDVVGGNEQFF
TRBJ2-1,-,TRBV2,CASRSWSSGMGNEQFF
TRBJ2-1,medium-sized,TRBV20-1,CSLRTSGYGSYNEQFF
TRBJ2-3,-,TRBV3-1,CASSQALGGTSGTDTQYF
TRBJ2-3,-,TRBV29-1,CSVAPGGITDTQYF
TRBJ1-5,medium-sized,TRBV4-2,CASRGPFSNQPQHF
TRBJ2-1,medium-sized,TRBV5-1,CASSPAGQTYNEQFF
TRBJ2-1,-,TRBV29-1,CSVEEFRPGIYNEQFF
TRBJ2-2,-,TRBV14,CASSHHRDRGHTGELFF